The 19 T cell receptor beta chains in this list originate from one sample, sequenced in a study of blood T cell repertoires in COVID-19. Sequencing used immunoSEQ multiplex PCR; TCRdb keeps in-frame clones, though not all of them. The sample has about 290,000 clones; around 89% are singletons. Sequenced material: peripheral blood. These receptor sequences come from a man between 40 and 49 years old with acute or convalescent COVID-19.

This rearrangement joins TRBV13 to TRBJ1-2, with no clear D. From germline, CDR1 is PRHDT and CDR2 FYEKMQ (reference sequence). This CDR3 spans 15 amino acids. Trimming removed 4 bases from V and 3 bases from J, with 15 bases in between. The CDR3 sequence is CASSSDKARDYGYTF. Here the CDR3 DNA reads TGTGCCAGCAGCTCCGACAAAGCGCGGGACTATGGCTACACCTTC. Together with reference TRBV13 and TRBJ1-2, the CDR3 gives the full variable domain: AAGVIQSPRHLIKEKRETATLKCYPIPRHDTVYWYQQGPGQDPQFLISFYEKMQSDKGSIPDRFSAQQFSDYHSELNMSSLELGDSALYFCASSSDKARDYGYTFGSGTRLTVV.

This chain links TRBV12-5 with TRBJ2-3, with 12 bases aligning to TRBD2. This CDR3 region has 17 residues. V shed 1 base and J 3 bases; nucleotides not matched to a gene: 5. The germline CDR1 and CDR2 sequences are LGHNT and FRNRAP. The CDR3 is CASGLGLAGGPTDTQYF. The CDR3 DNA is TGTGCTAGTGGTTTGGGGCTAGCGGGGGGGCCAACAGATACGCAGTATTTT.

V and J are TRBV12-3 or TRBV12-4 and TRBJ2-3; 7 bases match TRBD2. This CDR3 is built from 11 residues. Trimming removed 6 bases from V and 11 bases from J; junction bases left unmatched: 5. CDR3: CASSLLAKQYF. As DNA, the CDR3 is TGTGCCAGCAGCCTACTAGCGAAGCAGTATTTT.

This clone was counted between two and nine times. At one of its ends the junction is not consistent with the germline gene, which may arise from a read error. This CDR3 reads CASSLALYEQYF. CDR3 in DNA: TGTGCCAGCAGTCTAGCCCTCTACGAGCAGTACTTC. This sequence joins TRBV12-3 or TRBV12-4 and TRBJ2-7; D perhaps matches TRBD2 (5 bases). This CDR3 comprises 12 residues.

This chain uses TRBV2 with TRBJ1-2, with D uncertain. V was trimmed by 1 base and J by 7 bases, leaving 10 bases between them. Germline-derived CDR1 and CDR2 are SNHLY and FYNNEI. The CDR3 loop spans 13 amino acids. DNA for the CDR3: TGTGCCAGCAGTGAAGGAGAGAGAGGTGGCTACACCTTC. Amino acid sequence: CASSEGERGGYTF.

The chain joins TRBV3-1 (or the pseudogene TRBV3-2) to TRBJ2-7; 10 bases map to TRBD2. V lost 4 bases to trimming and J lost 3 bases; unmatched junction nucleotides: 6. The CDR3 consists of 15 residues. CDR1 and CDR2 (germline): LGHDT, YNNKEL (reference sequence). The CDR3 sequence: CASSPALAGVYEQYF. The CDR3 DNA reads TGTGCCAGCAGCCCCGCGCTAGCGGGGGTCTACGAGCAGTACTTC.

This chain links TRBV19 with TRBJ1-1; 7 positions match TRBD1. Per the germline V gene, CDR1 is LNHDA and CDR2 is SQIVND (reference sequence). V lost 8 bases to trimming and J lost 4 bases; unmatched junction nucleotides: 7. This CDR3 is 13 amino acids long. The CDR3 here is CASCRRGVTEAFF. CDR3 coding DNA: TGTGCCAGTTGCCGCAGGGGGGTCACTGAAGCTTTCTTT.

The chain combines TRBV25-1 with TRBJ2-1; D is uncertain. The CDR3 has 11 residues. CDR1 is MGHDK, CDR2 SYGVNS, per germline. Trimming took off 4 bases at V and 7 bases at J, with 5 bases between the two ends. The CDR3 nucleotides read TGTGCCAGCAGTGCTCTAAATGAGCAGTTCTTC. Amino acids: CASSALNEQFF.

The chain is built from TRBV7-2 and TRBJ2-6; TRBD2 agrees at 8 bases. V lost 2 bases to trimming and J lost 2 bases; unmatched junction nucleotides: 5. CDR3 length equals 17 residues. Germline assignment: CDR1 SGHTA and CDR2 FQGNSA. Written as DNA, the CDR3 is TGTGCCAGCAGCTTACGGGGGGGGCAGGCTGGGGCCAACGTCCTGACTTTC. Amino acids: CASSLRGGQAGANVLTF. Drawing the rest from reference TRBV7-2 and TRBJ2-6, the complete variable domain is GAGVSQSPSNKVTEKGKDVELRCDPISGHTALYWYRQSLGQGLEFLIYFQGNSAPDKSGLPSDRFSAERTGGSVSTLTIQRTQQEDSAVYLCASSLRGGQAGANVLTFGAGSRLTVL.

The rearrangement uses TRBV27 and TRBJ1-3; 7 bases map to TRBD1. Per germline, CDR1 MNHEY and CDR2 SMNVEV (reference sequence). Losses at the gene ends were 5 bases for V and 4 bases for J; bases not matched to a gene: 2. The CDR3 is 13 amino acids. The CDR3 protein is CASSPTGGNTIYF. Written as DNA, the CDR3 is TGTGCCAGCAGTCCGACAGGGGGAAACACCATATATTTT.

This chain links TRBV2 with TRBJ1-3; 8 nucleotides line up with TRBD1. Germline V CDR1 and CDR2: SNHLY, FYNNEI. This CDR3 has 15 residues. The junction had 9 bases not matched to a gene; V was cut back by 6 bases and J by 5 bases. The CDR3 coding sequence is TGTGCCAGCAGATACCGACAGGGGACAAGAAACACCATATATTTT. The encoded protein is CASRYRQGTRNTIYF.

The rearrangement joins TRBV6-1 to TRBJ1-2; tentative D call: TRBD1 (6 bases). V lost 2 bases to trimming and J lost 3 bases, with 7 bases between them. Per germline, CDR1 MNHNS and CDR2 SASEGT. This CDR3 is 13 amino acids long. CDR3 loop: CASSEYRDYGYTF. The CDR3, as DNA: TGTGCCAGCAGTGAATACAGGGACTATGGCTACACCTTC.

The V gene is TRBV19, the J gene TRBJ1-2, with TRBD1 matching over 8 bases. The V and J ends lost 6 bases and 0 bases, in that order; junction bases with no gene match: 6. Germline CDR1 reads LNHDA; CDR2 reads SQIVND (reference sequence). This CDR3 has 15 amino acids. CDR3 amino acids: CASSNRDRSNYGYTF. The CDR3 DNA reads TGTGCCAGTAGCAACCGGGACAGGTCTAACTATGGCTACACCTTC.

The chain carries TRBV2 and TRBJ2-3, with D unclear. The V gene lost 8 bases and the J gene lost 6 bases, with 15 bases spanning the gap. This CDR3 has 13 amino acids. CDR1 SNHLY and CDR2 FYNNEI come from the germline V gene. The CDR3 DNA reads TGTGCCAGCGGCTCTCCCTGGTTCGATACGCAGTATTTT. As protein: CASGSPWFDTQYF.

J is TRBJ2-3 and V is TRBV7-9, with D maybe TRBD1 (5 bases). This CDR3 is built from 12 residues. V shed 6 bases and J shed 5 bases, with 9 bases lying between them. Germline-derived CDR1 and CDR2 are SEHNR and FQNEAQ (reference sequence). CDR3 sequence (DNA): TGTGCCAGCAGGTCGCAGGGAGATACGCAGTATTTT. Its protein product is CASRSQGDTQYF.

This CDR3 reads CASSFGTLYEQYF. The CDR3 bases are TGTGCCAGCAGCTTCGGGACACTGTACGAGCAGTACTTC. J is TRBJ2-7 and V is TRBV7-9, with a tentative D call TRBD1 (6 bases). The CDR3 is 13 amino acids. Trimming stripped 3 bases from V and 4 bases from J, with 10 bases between. Per germline, CDR1 SEHNR and CDR2 FQNEAQ (reference sequence).

The rearrangement joins TRBV6-5 to TRBJ1-3; TRBD1 matches 7 bases. Germline trimming cut 6 bases from V and 3 bases from J; bases unmatched to any gene: 5. Per the germline V gene, CDR1 is MNHEY and CDR2 is SVGAGI. CDR3 length: 14 amino acids. CDR3 amino acids: CASRQGGDGNTIYF. CDR3 DNA: TGTGCCAGCAGGCAGGGGGGCGATGGAAACACCATATATTTT.

Written as DNA, the CDR3 is TGTGCCAGCAGGATAGATTATTCCCGGGAGTACTTC. The encoded protein is CASRIDYSREYF. V gene TRBV6-5 combines with J gene TRBJ2-7; D remains unclear. Germline CDR1 and CDR2: MNHEY and SVGAGI. The V end lost 6 bases, the J end lost 11 bases, and 17 bases lay between the germline ends. The CDR3 is 12 amino acids.

This chain joins TRBV2 and TRBJ2-1; possibly TRBD2 for D (5 bases). The CDR3 is 16 residues long. From germline, CDR1 is SNHLY and CDR2 FYNNEI. Trimming shortened V by 7 bases and J by 0 bases, and 16 bases separated the two germline ends. The CDR3 spells CASIWRAVSSYNEQFF. Here the CDR3 DNA reads TGTGCCAGCATCTGGAGAGCGGTGAGCTCCTACAATGAGCAGTTCTTC.